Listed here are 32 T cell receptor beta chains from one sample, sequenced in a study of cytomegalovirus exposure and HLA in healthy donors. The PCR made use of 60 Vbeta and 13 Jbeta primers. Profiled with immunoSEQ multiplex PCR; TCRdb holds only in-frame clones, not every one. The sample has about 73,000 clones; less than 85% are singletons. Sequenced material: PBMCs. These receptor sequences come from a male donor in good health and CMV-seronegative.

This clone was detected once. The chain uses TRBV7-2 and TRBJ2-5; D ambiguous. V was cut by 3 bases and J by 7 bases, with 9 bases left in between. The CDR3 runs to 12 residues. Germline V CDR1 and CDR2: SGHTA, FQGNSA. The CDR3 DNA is TGTGCCAGCAGCTTCGGGTCCTCGACCCAGTACTTC. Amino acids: CASSFGSSTQYF.

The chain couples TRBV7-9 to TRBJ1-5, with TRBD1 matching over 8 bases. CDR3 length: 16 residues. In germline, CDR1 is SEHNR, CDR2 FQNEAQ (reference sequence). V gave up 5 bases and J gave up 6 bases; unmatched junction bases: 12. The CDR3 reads CASSTPGQEGTQPQHF. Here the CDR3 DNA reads TGTGCCAGCAGCACCCCGGGACAGGAAGGGACTCAGCCCCAGCATTTT. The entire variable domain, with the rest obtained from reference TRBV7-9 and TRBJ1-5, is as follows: DTGVSQNPRHKITKRGQNVTFRCDPISEHNRLYWYRQTLGQGPEFLTYFQNEAQLEKSRLLSDRFSAERPKGSFSTLEIQRTEQGDSAMYLCASSTPGQEGTQPQHFGDGTRLSIL.

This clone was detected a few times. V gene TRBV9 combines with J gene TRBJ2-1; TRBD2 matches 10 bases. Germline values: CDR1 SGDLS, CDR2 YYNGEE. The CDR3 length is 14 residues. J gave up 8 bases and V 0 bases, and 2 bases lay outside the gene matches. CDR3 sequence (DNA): TGTGCCAGCAGCGTAGCTACTAGCGGGGATGAGCAGTTCTTC. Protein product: CASSVATSGDEQFF. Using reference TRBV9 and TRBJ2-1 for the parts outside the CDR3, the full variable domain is DSGVTQTPKHLITATGQRVTLRCSPRSGDLSVYWYQQSLDQGLQFLIQYYNGEERAKGNILERFSAQQFPDLHSELNLSSLELGDSALYFCASSVATSGDEQFFGPGTRLTVL.

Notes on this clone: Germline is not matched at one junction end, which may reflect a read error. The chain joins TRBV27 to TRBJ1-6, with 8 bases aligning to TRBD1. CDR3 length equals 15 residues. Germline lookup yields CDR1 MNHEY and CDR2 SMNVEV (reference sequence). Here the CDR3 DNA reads TGTGCCAGCAGTTTATCCGACAGGGGTCATTCACCCCTCAACTTT. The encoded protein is CASSLSDRGHSPLNF.

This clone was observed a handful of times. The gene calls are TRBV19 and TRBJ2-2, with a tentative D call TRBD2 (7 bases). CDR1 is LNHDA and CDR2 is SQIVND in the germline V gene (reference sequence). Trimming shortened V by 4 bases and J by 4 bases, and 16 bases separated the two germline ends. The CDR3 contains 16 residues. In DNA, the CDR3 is TGTGCCAGTAGTACAGGGTCGGGGGGCATCACCGGGGAGCTGTTTTTT. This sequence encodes CASSTGSGGITGELFF.

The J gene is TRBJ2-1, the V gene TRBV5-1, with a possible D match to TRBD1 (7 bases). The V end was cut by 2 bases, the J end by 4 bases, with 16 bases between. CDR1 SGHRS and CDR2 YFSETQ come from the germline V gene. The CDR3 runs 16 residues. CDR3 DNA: TGCGCCAGCAGCTTACATCAGGGGGAGGCGTACAATGAGCAGTTCTTC. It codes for CASSLHQGEAYNEQFF.

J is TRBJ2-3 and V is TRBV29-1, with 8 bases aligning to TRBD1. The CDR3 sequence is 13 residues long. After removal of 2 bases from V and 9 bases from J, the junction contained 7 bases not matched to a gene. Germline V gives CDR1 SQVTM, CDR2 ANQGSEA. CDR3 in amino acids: CSVETNRGRTQYF. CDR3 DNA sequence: TGCAGCGTTGAAACTAACAGGGGGAGGACGCAGTATTTT.

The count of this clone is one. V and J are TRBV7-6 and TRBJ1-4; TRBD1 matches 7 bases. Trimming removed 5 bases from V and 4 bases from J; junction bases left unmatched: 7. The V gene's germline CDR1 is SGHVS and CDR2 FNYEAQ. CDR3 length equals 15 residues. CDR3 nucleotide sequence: TGTGCCAGCAGCCCACTCCGGGACAGTAATGAAAAACTGTTTTTT. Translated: CASSPLRDSNEKLFF.

The CDR3, as DNA: TGTGCCAGCATACCCGTAGCGGGAGGTATCAATGAGCAGTTCTTC. Its translation is CASIPVAGGINEQFF. The rearrangement links TRBV6-5 to TRBJ2-1; TRBD2 matches 10 bases. Germline V gene sequence: CDR1 MNHEY, CDR2 SVGAGI. The CDR3 is 15 amino acids. After removal of 7 bases from V and 6 bases from J, the junction contained 9 bases not matched to a gene.

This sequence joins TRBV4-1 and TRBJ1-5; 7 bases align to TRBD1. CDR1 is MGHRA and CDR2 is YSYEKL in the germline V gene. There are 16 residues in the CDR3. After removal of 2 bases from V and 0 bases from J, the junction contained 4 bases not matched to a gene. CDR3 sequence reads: CASSQTGTDSNQPQHF. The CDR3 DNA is TGCGCCAGCAGCCAAACCGGGACAGATAGCAATCAGCCCCAGCATTTT.

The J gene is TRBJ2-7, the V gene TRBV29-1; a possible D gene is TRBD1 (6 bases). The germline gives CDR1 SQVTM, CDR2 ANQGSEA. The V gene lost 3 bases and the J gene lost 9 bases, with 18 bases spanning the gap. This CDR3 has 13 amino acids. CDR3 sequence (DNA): TGCAGCGTTGACAGGGGCGTCGGGTTCGGGCAGTACTTC. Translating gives CSVDRGVGFGQYF.

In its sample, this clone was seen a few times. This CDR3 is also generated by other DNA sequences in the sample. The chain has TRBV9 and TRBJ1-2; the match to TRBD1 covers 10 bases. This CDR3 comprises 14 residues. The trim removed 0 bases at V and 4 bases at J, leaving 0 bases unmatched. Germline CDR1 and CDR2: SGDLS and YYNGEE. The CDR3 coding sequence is TGTGCCAGCAGCGTAGGACAGGGGGCCTATGGCTACACCTTC. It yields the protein CASSVGQGAYGYTF.

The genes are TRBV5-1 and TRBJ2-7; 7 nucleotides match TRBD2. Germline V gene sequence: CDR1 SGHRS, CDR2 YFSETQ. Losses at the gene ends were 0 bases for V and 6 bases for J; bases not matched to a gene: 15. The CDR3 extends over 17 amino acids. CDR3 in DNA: TGCGCCAGCAGCTTGGTGGCACGGCGGGGGAATTGGAGCGAGCAGTACTTC. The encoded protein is CASSLVARRGNWSEQYF.

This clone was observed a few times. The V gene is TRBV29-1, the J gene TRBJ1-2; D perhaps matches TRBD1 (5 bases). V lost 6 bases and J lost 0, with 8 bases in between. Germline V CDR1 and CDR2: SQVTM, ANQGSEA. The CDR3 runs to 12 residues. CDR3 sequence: CSVRTSNYGYTF. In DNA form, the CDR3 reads TGCAGCGTCCGGACATCTAACTATGGCTACACCTTC.

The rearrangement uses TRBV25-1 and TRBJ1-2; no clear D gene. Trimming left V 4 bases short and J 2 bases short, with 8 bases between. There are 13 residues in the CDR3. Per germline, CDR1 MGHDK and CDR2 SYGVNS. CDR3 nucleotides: TGTGCCAGCAGTGTTCCGGGAAACTATGGCTACACCTTC. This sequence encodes CASSVPGNYGYTF.

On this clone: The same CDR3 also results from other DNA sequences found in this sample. CDR3 in amino acids: CATSRDPTGQETQYF. Here the CDR3 DNA reads TGTGCCACCAGCAGAGACCCGACAGGTCAAGAGACCCAGTACTTC. The J gene is TRBJ2-5, the V gene TRBV15; possibly TRBD1 for D (6 bases). The length of the CDR3 is 15 residues. With 0 bases removed from V and 2 bases from J, the gap between germline ends came to 10 bases. Per germline, CDR1 LNHNV and CDR2 YYDKDF (reference sequence).

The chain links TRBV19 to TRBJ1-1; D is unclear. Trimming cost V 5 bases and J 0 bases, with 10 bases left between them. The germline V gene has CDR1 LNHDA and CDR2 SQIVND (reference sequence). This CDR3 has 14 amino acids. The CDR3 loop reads CASSPWRVNTEAFF. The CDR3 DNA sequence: TGTGCCAGTAGTCCTTGGAGGGTGAACACTGAAGCTTTCTTT.

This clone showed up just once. The CDR3 DNA follows: TGTGCCAGCAGAACGACAGGATCCTACGAGCAGTACTTC. Translated, it gives CASRTTGSYEQYF. The chain has TRBV6-6 and TRBJ2-7; possibly TRBD1 for D (6 bases). The V end was cut by 6 bases, the J end by 1 base, with 10 bases between. Germline values: CDR1 MNHNY, CDR2 SVGAGI (reference sequence). The CDR3 length is 13 residues.

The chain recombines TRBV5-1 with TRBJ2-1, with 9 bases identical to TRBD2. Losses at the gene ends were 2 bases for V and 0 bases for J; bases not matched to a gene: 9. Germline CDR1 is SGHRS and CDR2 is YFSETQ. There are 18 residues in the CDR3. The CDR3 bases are TGCGCCAGCAGCTTAAGAAGCGGGGGGCCGAGCTCCTACAATGAGCAGTTCTTC. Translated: CASSLRSGGPSSYNEQFF. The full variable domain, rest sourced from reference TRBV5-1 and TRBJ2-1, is KAGVTQTPRYLIKTRGQQVTLSCSPISGHRSVSWYQQTPGQGLQFLFEYFSETQRNKGNFPGRFSGRQFSNSRSEMNVSTLELGDSALYLCASSLRSGGPSSYNEQFFGPGTRLTVL.

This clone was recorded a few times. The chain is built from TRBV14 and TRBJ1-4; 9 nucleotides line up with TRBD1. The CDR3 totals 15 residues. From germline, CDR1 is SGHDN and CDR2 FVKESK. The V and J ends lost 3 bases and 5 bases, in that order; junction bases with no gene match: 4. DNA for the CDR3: TGTGCCAGCAGCCAGCCCGGGACAGGGAATGAAAAACTGTTTTTT. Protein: CASSQPGTGNEKLFF.

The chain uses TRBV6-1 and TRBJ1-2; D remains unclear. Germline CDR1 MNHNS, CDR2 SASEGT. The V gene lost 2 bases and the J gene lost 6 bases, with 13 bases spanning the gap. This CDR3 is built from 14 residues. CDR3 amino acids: CASSEIQSWDGYTF. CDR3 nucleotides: TGTGCCAGCAGTGAAATACAGTCATGGGATGGCTACACCTTC.

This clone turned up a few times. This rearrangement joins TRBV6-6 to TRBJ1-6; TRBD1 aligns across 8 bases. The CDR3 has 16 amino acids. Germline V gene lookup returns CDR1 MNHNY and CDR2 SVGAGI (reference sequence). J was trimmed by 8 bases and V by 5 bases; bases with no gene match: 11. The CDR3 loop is CASSQQTGTGDSPLHF. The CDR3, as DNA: TGTGCCAGCAGTCAGCAAACCGGGACAGGTGATTCACCCCTCCACTTT.

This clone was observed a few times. DNA for the CDR3: TGCGCCAGCAGCAGCTCGGGGGGCTCGGGATTAGACGAGCAGTACTTC. Translation gives CASSSSGGSGLDEQYF. The J gene is TRBJ2-5, the V gene TRBV5-1, with TRBD2 as a possible D gene (7 bases). The DNA matches TRBJ2-7 better at its end, which makes the J call doubtful. The CDR3 contains 16 residues. Germline assignment: CDR1 SGHRS and CDR2 YFSETQ.

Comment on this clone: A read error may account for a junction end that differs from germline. CDR3 loop: CASSLGRENEQFF. The CDR3 nucleotides are TGTGCTAGCAGCTTAGGACGGGAGAATGAGCAGTTCTTC. This rearrangement joins TRBV7-7 to TRBJ2-1; tentative D call: TRBD2 (6 bases). The CDR3 runs to 13 residues. Germline CDR1 SSHAT, CDR2 FNYEAQ (reference sequence). The complete variable domain, with remaining parts taken from reference TRBV7-7 and TRBJ2-1, reads GAGVSQSPRYKVTKRGQDVTLRCDPISSHATLYWYQQALGQGPEFLTYFNYEAQPDKSGLPSDRFSAERPEGSISTLTIQRTEQRDSAMYRCASSLGRENEQFFGPGTRLTVL.

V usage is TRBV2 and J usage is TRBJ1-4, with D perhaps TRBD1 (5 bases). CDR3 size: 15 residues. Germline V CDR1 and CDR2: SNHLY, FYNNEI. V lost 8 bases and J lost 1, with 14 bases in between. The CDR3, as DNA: TGTGCCAGCCTAAGGGGAATTGGAACTAATGAAAAACTGTTTTTT. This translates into CASLRGIGTNEKLFF.

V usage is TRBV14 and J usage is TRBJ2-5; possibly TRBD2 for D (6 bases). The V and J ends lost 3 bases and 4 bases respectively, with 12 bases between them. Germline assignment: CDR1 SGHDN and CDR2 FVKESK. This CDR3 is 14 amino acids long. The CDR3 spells CASSHRTTSETQYF. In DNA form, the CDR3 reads TGTGCCAGCAGCCACCGGACTACTTCAGAGACCCAGTACTTC.

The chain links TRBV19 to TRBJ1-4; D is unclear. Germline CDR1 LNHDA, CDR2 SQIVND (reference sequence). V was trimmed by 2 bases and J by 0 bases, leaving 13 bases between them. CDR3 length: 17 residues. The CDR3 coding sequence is TGTGCCAGTAGTATATCGAGAGTGAGTGCAACTAATGAAAAACTGTTTTTT. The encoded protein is CASSISRVSATNEKLFF.

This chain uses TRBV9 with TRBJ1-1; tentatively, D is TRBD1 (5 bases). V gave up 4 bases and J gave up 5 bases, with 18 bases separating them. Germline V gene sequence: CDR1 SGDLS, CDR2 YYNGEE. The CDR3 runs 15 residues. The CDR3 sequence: CASSPRTGGRTEAFF. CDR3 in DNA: TGTGCCAGCAGCCCCCGGACGGGGGGAAGAACTGAAGCTTTCTTT.

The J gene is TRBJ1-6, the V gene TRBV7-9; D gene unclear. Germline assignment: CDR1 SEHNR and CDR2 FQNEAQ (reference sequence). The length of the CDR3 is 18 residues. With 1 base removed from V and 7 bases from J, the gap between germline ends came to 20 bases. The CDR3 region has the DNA TGTGCCAGCAGCTTAGAACGGTTTGGAACACCCGGGAATTCACCCCTCCACTTT. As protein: CASSLERFGTPGNSPLHF.

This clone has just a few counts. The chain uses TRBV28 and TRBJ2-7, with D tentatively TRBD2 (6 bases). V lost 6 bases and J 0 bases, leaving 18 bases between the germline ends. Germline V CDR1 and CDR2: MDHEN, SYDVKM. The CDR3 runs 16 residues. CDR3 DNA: TGTGCCAGCAGCCCTTTTCCCGGGGGTATCTCCTACGAGCAGTACTTC. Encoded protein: CASSPFPGGISYEQYF.

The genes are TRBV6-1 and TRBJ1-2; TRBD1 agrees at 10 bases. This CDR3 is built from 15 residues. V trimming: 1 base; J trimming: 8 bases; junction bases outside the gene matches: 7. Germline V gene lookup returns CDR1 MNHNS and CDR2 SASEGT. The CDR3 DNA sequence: TGTGCCAGCAGTGAAGGGGGGGGACAGGGGACCGGCTACACCTTC. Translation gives CASSEGGGQGTGYTF.

This CDR3 reads CATSRVTGSYNEQFF. CDR3 DNA: TGTGCCACCAGCAGAGTAACAGGTTCCTACAATGAGCAGTTCTTC. The rearrangement links TRBV15 to TRBJ2-1, with D possibly matching TRBD1 (5 bases). Germline V gene data show CDR1 as LNHNV and CDR2 as YYDKDF (reference sequence). V was trimmed by 1 base and J by 1 base, leaving 8 bases between them. The length of the CDR3 is 15 residues.